The present T cell receptor beta chain was sequenced within a study of shared T cell receptors in the human thymus. Repertoires were generated with immunoSEQ multiplex PCR, while TCRdb's copy carries only in-frame clones and drops some. In the table there are some 640,000 clones, around 87% of which are singletons. CDR1 and CDR2 (germline): MDHEN, SYDVKM. The CDR3 has 16 residues. Trimming cost V 5 bases and J 2 bases; bases outside gene matches: 10. This same sample was also taken into another study, of human thymus T cells. That paper notes: Obtained as resections during corrective heart surgery, the thymus tissue was then studied.

This chain uses TRBV28 with TRBJ1-1; 8 bases fit TRBD1. The receptor was derived from a boy under two years old with a congenital heart defect. What was sequenced was thymocytes. CDR3 sequence: CASSPRGQGANTEAFF. In DNA, the CDR3 is TGTGCCAGCAGTCCCCGGGGGCAGGGGGCTAACACTGAAGCTTTCTTT.